This paragraph reports one T cell receptor (beta chain). The data are from a study of CD8 T cells in Susac syndrome. V lost 4 bases, J lost 2 bases, and 22 bases lay in between. The CDR3 is 18 amino acids. With random hexamers, roughly 0.45 to 1 ug RNA was reverse transcribed. Via MiXCR, TCRdb re-called the immunoSEQ multiplex PCR reads, giving one row per CDR3 protein. The data contain 77,000 or so distinct CDR3 sequences, 85% to 95% of them singletons. Sequencing was performed on CD8+ T cells from PBMCs. V usage is TRBV12-3 or TRBV12-4 and J usage is TRBJ2-3, with D maybe TRBD2 (9 bases). This sequence originates from a human donor with multiple sclerosis. The CDR3 here is CASSSDRDGLASTDTQYF. In DNA, the CDR3 is TGTGCCAGCAGTTCGGACAGGGACGGACTAGCGTCCACAGATACGCAGTATTTT.